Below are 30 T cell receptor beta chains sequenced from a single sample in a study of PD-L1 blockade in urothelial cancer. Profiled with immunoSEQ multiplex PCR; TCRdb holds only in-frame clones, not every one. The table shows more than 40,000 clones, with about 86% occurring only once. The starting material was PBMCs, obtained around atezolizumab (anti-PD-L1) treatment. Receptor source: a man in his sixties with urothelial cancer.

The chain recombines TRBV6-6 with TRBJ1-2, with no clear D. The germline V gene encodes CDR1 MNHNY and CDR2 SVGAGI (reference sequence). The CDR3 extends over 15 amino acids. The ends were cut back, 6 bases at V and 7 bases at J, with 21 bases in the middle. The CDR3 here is CASRPPLLAEGGYTF. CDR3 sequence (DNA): TGTGCCAGCAGACCACCTCTCTTGGCCGAGGGTGGCTACACCTTC.

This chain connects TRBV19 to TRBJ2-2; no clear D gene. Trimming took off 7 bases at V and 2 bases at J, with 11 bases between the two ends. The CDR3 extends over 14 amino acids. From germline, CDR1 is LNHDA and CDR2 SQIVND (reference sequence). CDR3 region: CASTLGGNTGELFF. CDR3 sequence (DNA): TGTGCCAGTACCCTCGGCGGTAACACCGGGGAGCTGTTTTTT.

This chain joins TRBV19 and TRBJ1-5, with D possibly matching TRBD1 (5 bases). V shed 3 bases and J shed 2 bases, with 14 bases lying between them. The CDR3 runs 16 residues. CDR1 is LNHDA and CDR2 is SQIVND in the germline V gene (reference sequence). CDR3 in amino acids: CASSMGGRRGNQPQHF. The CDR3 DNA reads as TGTGCCAGTAGTATGGGGGGAAGGAGGGGCAATCAGCCCCAGCATTTT.

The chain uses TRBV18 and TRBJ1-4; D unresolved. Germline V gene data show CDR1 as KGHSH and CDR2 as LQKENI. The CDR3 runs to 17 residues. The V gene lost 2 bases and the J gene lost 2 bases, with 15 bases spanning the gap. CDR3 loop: CASSPLTGLFTNEKLFF. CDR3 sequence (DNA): TGTGCCAGCTCACCATTGACCGGGTTGTTCACTAATGAAAAACTGTTTTTT.

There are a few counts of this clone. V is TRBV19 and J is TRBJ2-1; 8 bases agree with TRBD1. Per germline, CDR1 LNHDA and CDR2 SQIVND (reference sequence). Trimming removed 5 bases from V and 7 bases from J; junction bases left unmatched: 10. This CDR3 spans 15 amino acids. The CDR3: CASSLDRAFGNEQFF. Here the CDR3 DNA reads TGTGCCAGTAGTTTGGACAGGGCGTTTGGTAATGAGCAGTTCTTC.

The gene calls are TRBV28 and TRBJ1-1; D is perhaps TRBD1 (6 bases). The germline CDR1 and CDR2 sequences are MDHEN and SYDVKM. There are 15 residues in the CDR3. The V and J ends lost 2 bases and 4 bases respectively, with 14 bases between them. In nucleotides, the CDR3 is TGTGCCAGCAGTTTACAGGGGACGGGTCGCACTGAAGCTTTCTTT. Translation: CASSLQGTGRTEAFF.

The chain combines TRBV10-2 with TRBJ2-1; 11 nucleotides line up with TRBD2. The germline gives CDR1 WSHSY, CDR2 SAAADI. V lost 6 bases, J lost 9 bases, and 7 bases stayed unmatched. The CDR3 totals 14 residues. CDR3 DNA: TGCGCCAGCAGGACTAGCGGGGTACCTTCTGAGCAGTTCTTC. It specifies CASRTSGVPSEQFF.

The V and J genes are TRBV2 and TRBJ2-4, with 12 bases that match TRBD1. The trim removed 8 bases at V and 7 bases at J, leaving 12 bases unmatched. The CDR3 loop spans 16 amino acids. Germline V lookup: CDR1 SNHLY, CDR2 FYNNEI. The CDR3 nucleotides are TGTGCCAGCCGCAAATCTGGGGACAGGGGGCTCAACATTCAGTACTTC. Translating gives CASRKSGDRGLNIQYF.

This CDR3 is CAWGGGQNTFTDTQYF. Here the CDR3 DNA reads TGTGCCTGGGGTGGGGGACAGAACACATTCACAGATACGCAGTATTTT. The chain couples TRBV30 to TRBJ2-3; 7 nucleotides align to TRBD1. The CDR3 totals 16 residues. CDR1 is GTSNPN and CDR2 is SVGIG in the germline V gene (reference sequence). The J segment lost 2 bases and the V segment lost 5 bases, leaving 13 bases of the junction unmatched.

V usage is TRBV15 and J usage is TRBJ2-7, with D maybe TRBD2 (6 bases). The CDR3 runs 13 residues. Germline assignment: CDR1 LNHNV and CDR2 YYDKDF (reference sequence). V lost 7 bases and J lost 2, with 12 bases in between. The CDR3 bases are TGTGCCACCATGGGGGGATTAGCCTACGAGCAGTACTTC. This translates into CATMGGLAYEQYF.

The CDR3 coding sequence is TGTGCCAGCTCATCCGGGACAGGGGGCCTCGAGACCCAGTACTTC. It encodes CASSSGTGGLETQYF. The genes are TRBV18 and TRBJ2-5; 12 bases are shared with TRBD1. Germline CDR1 is KGHSH and CDR2 is LQKENI. This CDR3 comprises 15 residues. V dropped 5 bases and J dropped 5; count of bases not matched to a gene: 6.

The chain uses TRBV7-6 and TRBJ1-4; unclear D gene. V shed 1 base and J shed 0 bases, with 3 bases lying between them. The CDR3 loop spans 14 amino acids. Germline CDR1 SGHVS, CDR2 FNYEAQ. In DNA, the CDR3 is TGTGCCAGCAGCTTAGGGCCAACTAATGAAAAACTGTTTTTT. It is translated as CASSLGPTNEKLFF.

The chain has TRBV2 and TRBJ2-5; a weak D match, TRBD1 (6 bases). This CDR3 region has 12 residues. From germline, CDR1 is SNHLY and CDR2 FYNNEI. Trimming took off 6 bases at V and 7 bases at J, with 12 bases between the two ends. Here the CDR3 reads CASSLGGSTQYF. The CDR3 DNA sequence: TGTGCCAGCAGCCTAGGGGGTTCGACCCAGTACTTC.

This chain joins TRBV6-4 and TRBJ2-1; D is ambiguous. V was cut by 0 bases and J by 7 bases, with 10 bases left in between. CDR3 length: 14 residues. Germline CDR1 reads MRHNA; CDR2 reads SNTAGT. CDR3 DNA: TGTGCCAGCAGTGACTCGATTAGGAGTAATGAGCAGTTCTTC. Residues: CASSDSIRSNEQFF.

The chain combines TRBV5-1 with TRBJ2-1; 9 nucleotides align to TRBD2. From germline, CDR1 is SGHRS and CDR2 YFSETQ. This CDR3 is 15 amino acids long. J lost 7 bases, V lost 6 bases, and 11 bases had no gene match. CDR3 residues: CASTAGGAEKNEQFF. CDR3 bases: TGCGCCAGCACCGCGGGGGGGGCCGAGAAAAATGAGCAGTTCTTC.

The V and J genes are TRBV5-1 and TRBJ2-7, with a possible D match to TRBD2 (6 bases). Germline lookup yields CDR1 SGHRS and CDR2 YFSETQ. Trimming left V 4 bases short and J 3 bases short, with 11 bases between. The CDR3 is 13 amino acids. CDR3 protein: CASSGGSGYEQYF. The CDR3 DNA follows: TGCGCCAGCAGCGGGGGGTCTGGCTACGAGCAGTACTTC. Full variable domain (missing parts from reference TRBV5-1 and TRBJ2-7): KAGVTQTPRYLIKTRGQQVTLSCSPISGHRSVSWYQQTPGQGLQFLFEYFSETQRNKGNFPGRFSGRQFSNSRSEMNVSTLELGDSALYLCASSGGSGYEQYFGPGTRLTVT.

Here the CDR3 DNA reads TGTGCCAGCAGCGTAGTACAGGGCACCGATGGCTACACCTTC. This codes for CASSVVQGTDGYTF. The V and J genes are TRBV9 and TRBJ1-2; D is perhaps TRBD1 (6 bases). Trimming shortened V by 0 bases and J by 6 bases, and 12 bases separated the two germline ends. The CDR3 runs 14 residues. The germline V gene has CDR1 SGDLS and CDR2 YYNGEE.

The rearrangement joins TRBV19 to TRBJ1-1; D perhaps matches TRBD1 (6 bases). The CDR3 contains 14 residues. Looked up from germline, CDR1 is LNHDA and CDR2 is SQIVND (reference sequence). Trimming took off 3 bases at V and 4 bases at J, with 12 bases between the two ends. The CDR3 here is CASSMIQGTTEAFF. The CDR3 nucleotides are TGTGCCAGTAGTATGATACAGGGAACCACTGAAGCTTTCTTT.

The CDR3: CASSVAKPSSGSIVNEQFF. The CDR3 DNA reads as TGTGCCAGCAGCGTAGCCAAGCCGTCTAGCGGGAGTATTGTCAATGAGCAGTTCTTC. The chain employs TRBV9 and TRBJ2-1; TRBD2 aligns across 10 bases. J gave up 6 bases and V 0 bases, and 15 bases lay outside the gene matches. This CDR3 contains 19 residues. Looked up from germline, CDR1 is SGDLS and CDR2 is YYNGEE.

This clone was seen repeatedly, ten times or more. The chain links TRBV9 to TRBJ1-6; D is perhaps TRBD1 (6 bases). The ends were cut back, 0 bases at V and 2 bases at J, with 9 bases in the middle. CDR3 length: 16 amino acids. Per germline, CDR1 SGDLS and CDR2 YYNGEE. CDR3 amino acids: CASSVASGAYNSPLHF. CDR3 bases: TGTGCCAGCAGCGTAGCCTCAGGGGCCTATAATTCACCCCTCCACTTT. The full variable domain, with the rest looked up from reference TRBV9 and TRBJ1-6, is DSGVTQTPKHLITATGQRVTLRCSPRSGDLSVYWYQQSLDQGLQFLIQYYNGEERAKGNILERFSAQQFPDLHSELNLSSLELGDSALYFCASSVASGAYNSPLHFGNGTRLTVT.

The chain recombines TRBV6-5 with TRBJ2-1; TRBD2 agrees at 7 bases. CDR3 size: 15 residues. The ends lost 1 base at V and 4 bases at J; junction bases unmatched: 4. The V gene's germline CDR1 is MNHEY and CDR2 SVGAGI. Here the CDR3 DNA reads TGTGCCAGCAGTTACTTCCAGCGGGGTTACAATGAGCAGTTCTTC. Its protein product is CASSYFQRGYNEQFF.

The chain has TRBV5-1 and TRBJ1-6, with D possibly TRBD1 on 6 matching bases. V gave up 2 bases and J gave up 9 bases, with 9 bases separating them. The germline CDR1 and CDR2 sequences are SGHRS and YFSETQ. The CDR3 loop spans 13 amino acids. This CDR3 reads CASSFRGSSPLHF. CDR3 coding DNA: TGCGCCAGCAGCTTTAGGGGGTCTTCACCCCTCCACTTT.

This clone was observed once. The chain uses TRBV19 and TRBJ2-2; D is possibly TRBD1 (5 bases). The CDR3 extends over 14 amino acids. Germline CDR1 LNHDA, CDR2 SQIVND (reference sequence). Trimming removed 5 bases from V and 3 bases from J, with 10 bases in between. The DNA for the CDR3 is TGTGCCAGTAGTTGGTTGGGGCACACCGGGGAGCTGTTTTTT. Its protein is CASSWLGHTGELFF.

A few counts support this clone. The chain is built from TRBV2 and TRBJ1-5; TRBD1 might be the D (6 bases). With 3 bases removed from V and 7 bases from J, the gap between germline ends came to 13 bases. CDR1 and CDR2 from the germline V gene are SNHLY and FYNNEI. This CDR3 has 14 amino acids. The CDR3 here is CASSEGGARQPQHF. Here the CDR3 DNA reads TGTGCCAGCAGTGAGGGGGGGGCTAGGCAGCCCCAGCATTTT.

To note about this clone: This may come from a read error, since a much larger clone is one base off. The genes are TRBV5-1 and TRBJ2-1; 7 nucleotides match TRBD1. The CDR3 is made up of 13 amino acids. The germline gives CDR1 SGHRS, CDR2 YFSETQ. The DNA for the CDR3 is TGCGCCAGCACGATGAGGGGGCAAGGTGAGCAGCTCTTC. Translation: CASTMRGQGEQLF.

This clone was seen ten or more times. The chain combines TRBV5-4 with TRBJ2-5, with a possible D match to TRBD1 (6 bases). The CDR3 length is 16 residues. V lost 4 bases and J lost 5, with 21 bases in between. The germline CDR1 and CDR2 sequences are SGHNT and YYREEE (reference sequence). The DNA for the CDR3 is TGTGCCAGCAGCATGCTCGTCGCCAGGGGTCAGGAGACCCAGTACTTC. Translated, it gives CASSMLVARGQETQYF.

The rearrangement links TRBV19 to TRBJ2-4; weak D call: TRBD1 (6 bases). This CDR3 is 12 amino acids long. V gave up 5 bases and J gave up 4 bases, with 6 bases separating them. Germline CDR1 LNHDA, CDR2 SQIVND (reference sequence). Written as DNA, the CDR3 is TGTGCCAGTAGTGACAGGAAAAACATTCAGTACTTC. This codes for CASSDRKNIQYF.

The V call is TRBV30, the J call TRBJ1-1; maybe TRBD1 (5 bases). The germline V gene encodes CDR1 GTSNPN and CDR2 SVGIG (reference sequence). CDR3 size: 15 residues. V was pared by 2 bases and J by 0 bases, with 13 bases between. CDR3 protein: CAWSSQTDMNTEAFF. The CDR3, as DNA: TGTGCCTGGAGTTCACAGACAGACATGAACACTGAAGCTTTCTTT.

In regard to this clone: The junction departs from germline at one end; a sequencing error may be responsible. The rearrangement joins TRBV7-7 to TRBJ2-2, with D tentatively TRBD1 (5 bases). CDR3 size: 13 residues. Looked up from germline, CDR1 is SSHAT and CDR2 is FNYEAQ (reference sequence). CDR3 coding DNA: TGTGCTAGCAGTTACGACAGCCACGGGGAGCTGTTTTTT. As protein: CASSYDSHGELFF.

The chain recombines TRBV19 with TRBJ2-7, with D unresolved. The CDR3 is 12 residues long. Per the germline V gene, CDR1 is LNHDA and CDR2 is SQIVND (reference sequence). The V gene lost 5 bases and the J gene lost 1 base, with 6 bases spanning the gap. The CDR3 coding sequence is TGTGCCAGTAGTCAAACATCCTACGAGCAGTACTTC. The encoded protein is CASSQTSYEQYF.